What follows are 17 T cell receptor beta chains derived from one specimen sequenced in a study of blood T cells in healthy people across ages. Then a second PCR, running roughly 7 to 11 cycles, was carried out with a sample-barcoded 5' primer and a J-beta primer mix. TCRdb processed the 5' RACE reads anew with MiXCR; each CDR3 protein has one entry. The profile covers hundreds of thousands of distinct CDR3 sequences, with approximately 30% appearing a single time and around 14% taken by the ten largest. Sequences were obtained from blood. The source is a woman of 80 years or more in good health.

The V call is TRBV7-9, the J call TRBJ2-1, with D possibly TRBD2 on 6 matching bases. The CDR3 totals 13 residues. V lost 6 bases and J lost 4, with 10 bases in between. Germline CDR1 reads SEHNR; CDR2 reads FQNEAQ (reference sequence). The CDR3 sequence is CASRAGSYNEQFF. As DNA, the CDR3 is TGTGCCAGCAGGGCGGGATCTTACAATGAGCAGTTCTTC.

Remarks on this clonotype: A much larger clone differs from this one at a single base, so this may be a read error. The CDR3 protein is CAWSAPDRAGYGYTF. The CDR3 bases are TGTGCCTGGAGTGCGCCGGACAGGGCGGGCTATGGCTACACCTTC. The gene calls are TRBV30 and TRBJ1-2; 8 nucleotides agree with TRBD1. J was trimmed by 4 bases and V by 1 base; bases with no gene match: 8. The CDR3 has 15 amino acids. Germline assignment: CDR1 GTSNPN and CDR2 SVGIG (reference sequence).

This clonotype showed up many times. This chain joins TRBV6-2 or TRBV6-3 and TRBJ2-1; D possibly uses TRBD1 or TRBD2 (5 bases each). Trimming took 5 bases from V and 2 from J, leaving 16 bases between them. The CDR3 loop spans 16 amino acids. Looked up from germline, CDR1 is MNHEY and CDR2 is SVGEGT. The CDR3 sequence: CASSRGQKGTYNEQFF. The DNA of the CDR3 is TGTGCCAGCAGTCGAGGGCAAAAGGGGACCTACAATGAGCAGTTCTTC.

Turning to this clonotype: The germline gene is not matched at one end of the junction; a read error may be the cause. The CDR3 nucleotides read TGCAGTGCTACAGACCCTAGCGGGGGGGAAAATGAGCGACTCTTC. It specifies CSATDPSGGENERLF. V is TRBV20-1 and J is TRBJ2-1; 12 bases agree with TRBD2. Germline V gives CDR1 DFQATT, CDR2 SNEGSKA (reference sequence). This CDR3 is 15 amino acids long.

This clonotype occurred many times. The chain links TRBV7-9 to TRBJ2-5, with 12 bases that match TRBD2. CDR1 is SEHNR, CDR2 FQNEAQ, per germline (reference sequence). This CDR3 is built from 16 residues. Trimming at V came to 3 bases and at J to 1 base, leaving 3 bases not matched to a gene. The CDR3 is CASSFSTSGGQETQYF. For the CDR3, the DNA is TGTGCCAGCAGCTTTTCGACTAGCGGGGGCCAAGAGACCCAGTACTTC.

This clonotype was found a few times. The chain links TRBV7-2 to TRBJ2-1, with TRBD2 identical over 11 bases. With V trimmed by 7 bases and J by 7 bases, 9 bases remained unmatched. Per germline, CDR1 SGHTA and CDR2 FQGNSA. The CDR3 consists of 15 residues. The CDR3 DNA is TGTGCCAGCACCCTAGCGGGAGGTAGGGGAAATGAGCAGTTCTTC. Residues: CASTLAGGRGNEQFF.

This chain joins TRBV5-1 and TRBJ2-2; D is perhaps TRBD1 (5 bases). Between the trimmed V and J ends, which lost 2 bases and 2 bases, there was a span of 13 bases. This CDR3 is 16 amino acids long. Germline V gives CDR1 SGHRS, CDR2 YFSETQ. DNA of the CDR3: TGCGCCAGCAGCTTCGGACACTTACATAACACCGGGGAGCTGTTTTTT. This gives the protein CASSFGHLHNTGELFF.

The V and J genes are TRBV20-1 and TRBJ2-2; possibly TRBD2 for D (7 bases). Germline CDR1 DFQATT, CDR2 SNEGSKA (reference sequence). There are 16 residues in the CDR3. The V and J ends lost 0 bases and 5 bases respectively, with 16 bases between them. CDR3 nucleotides: TGCAGTGCTAGAGATCTCGCGGGGGCGTGGACCGGGGAGCTGTTTTTT. Its translation is CSARDLAGAWTGELFF.

For this clonotype: This may stem from a read error, because a much larger clone lies one nucleotide away. The chain is built from TRBV7-6 and TRBJ2-4; the match to TRBD1 covers 9 bases. The CDR3 runs to 13 residues. Germline V gives CDR1 SGHVS, CDR2 FNYEAQ. DNA of the CDR3: TGTGCCGGCAGCTCCCTAACAGGGGGCGATCTGTACTTC. It specifies CAGSSLTGGDLYF.

The table lists this clonotype with many counts. The chain recombines TRBV29-1 with TRBJ1-1; no clear D gene. The CDR3 runs 11 residues. The germline CDR1 and CDR2 sequences are SQVTM and ANQGSEA. V lost 5 bases and J lost 1, with 5 bases in between. CDR3 nucleotide sequence: TGCAGCGTTCACACGAACACTGAAGCTTTCTTT. It specifies CSVHTNTEAFF.

The V call is TRBV6-5, the J call TRBJ1-5, with TRBD1 as a possible D gene (6 bases). V lost 4 bases to trimming and J lost 4 bases, with 8 bases between them. This CDR3 is built from 13 residues. Per germline, CDR1 MNHEY and CDR2 SVGAGI. CDR3: CASSSGQNQPQHF. The CDR3 DNA is TGTGCCAGCAGTTCGGGACAAAATCAGCCCCAGCATTTT.

V gene TRBV27 combines with J gene TRBJ2-7; TRBD2 agrees at 9 bases. CDR3 length: 15 residues. Trimming took 2 bases from V and 7 from J; bases not matched to a gene: 9. The V gene's germline CDR1 is MNHEY and CDR2 SMNVEV (reference sequence). CDR3 nucleotides: TGTGCCAGCAGTTTAGCGGGAGGGCCTAACAATGAGCAGTACTTC. It is translated as CASSLAGGPNNEQYF.

This clonotype was detected ten times or more. The J gene is TRBJ1-1, the V gene TRBV7-9, with D tentatively TRBD1 (6 bases). The germline V gene encodes CDR1 SEHNR and CDR2 FQNEAQ (reference sequence). V was cut by 1 base and J by 1 base, with 16 bases left in between. The CDR3 is 17 residues long. For the CDR3, the DNA is TGTGCCAGCAGCTTAGGGGGCAGGGGCAAGGGGAACACTGAAGCTTTCTTT. Translation gives CASSLGGRGKGNTEAFF.

Turning to this clonotype: A much larger clonotype is one base distant, so this may be a read error. This chain joins TRBV2 and TRBJ2-1; the D call may be TRBD1 or TRBD2 (6 bases each). Germline V gene lookup returns CDR1 SNHLY and CDR2 FYNNEI. This CDR3 region has 13 residues. CDR3 bases: TGTGCCTGCAGTGGACTGGGGGGCGGGGAGCAGTTCTTC. Protein sequence: CACSGLGGGEQFF.

A remark on this clonotype: One base away lies a much larger clone, so this may be a sequencing read error. The chain combines TRBV20-1 with TRBJ2-4; D is unresolved. Per the germline V gene, CDR1 is DFQATT and CDR2 is SNEGSKA (reference sequence). The length of the CDR3 is 11 residues. This CDR3 is CSASEGNIRYF. In nucleotides, the CDR3 is TGCAGTGCTAGTGAAGGAAACATTCGGTACTTC.

V gene TRBV6-1 combines with J gene TRBJ2-2; 8 nucleotides match TRBD2. This CDR3 has 15 amino acids. J gave up 1 base and V 4 bases, and 2 bases lay outside the gene matches. From germline, CDR1 is MNHNS and CDR2 SASEGT. CDR3 amino acids: CASSGAGVNTGELFF. The CDR3 bases are TGTGCCAGCAGTGGAGCGGGGGTGAACACCGGGGAGCTGTTTTTT.

The sample holds one count of this clonotype. The V and J genes are TRBV7-8 and TRBJ2-7, with a weak D call TRBD1 (5 bases). Germline lookup yields CDR1 SGHVS and CDR2 FQNEAQ. The CDR3 consists of 15 residues. V was cut by 0 bases and J by 0 bases, with 9 bases left in between. The CDR3 DNA follows: TGTGCCAGCAGCTTAGCCAGGGTCGGCTCCTACGAGCAGTACTTC. Protein product: CASSLARVGSYEQYF.